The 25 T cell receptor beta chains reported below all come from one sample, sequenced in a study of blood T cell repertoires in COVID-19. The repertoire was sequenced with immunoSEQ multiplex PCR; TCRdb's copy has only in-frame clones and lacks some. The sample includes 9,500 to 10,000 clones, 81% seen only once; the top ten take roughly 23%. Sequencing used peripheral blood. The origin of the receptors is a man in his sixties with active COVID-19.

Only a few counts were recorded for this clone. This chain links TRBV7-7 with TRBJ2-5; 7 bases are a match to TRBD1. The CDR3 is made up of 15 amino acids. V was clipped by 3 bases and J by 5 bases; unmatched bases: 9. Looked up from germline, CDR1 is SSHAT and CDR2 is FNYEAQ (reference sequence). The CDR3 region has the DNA TGTGCCAGCAGCTTTCAGGGGACAGTTGGGGAGACCCAGTACTTC. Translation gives CASSFQGTVGETQYF.

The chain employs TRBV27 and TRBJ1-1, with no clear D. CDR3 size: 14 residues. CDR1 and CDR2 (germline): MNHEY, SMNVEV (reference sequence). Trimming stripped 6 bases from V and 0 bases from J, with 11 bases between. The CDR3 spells CASRSRVMNTEAFF. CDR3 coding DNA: TGTGCCAGCAGATCGAGGGTAATGAACACTGAAGCTTTCTTT.

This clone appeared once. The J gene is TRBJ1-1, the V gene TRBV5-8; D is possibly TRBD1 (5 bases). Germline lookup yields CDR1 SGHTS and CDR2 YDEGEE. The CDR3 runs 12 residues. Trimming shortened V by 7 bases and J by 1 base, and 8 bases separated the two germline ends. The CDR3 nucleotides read TGTGCCAGCGGCCAGGGGAACACTGAAGCTTTCTTT. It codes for CASGQGNTEAFF. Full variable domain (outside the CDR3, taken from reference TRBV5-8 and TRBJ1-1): EAGVTQSPTHLIKTRGQQATLRCSPISGHTSVYWYQQALGLGLQFLLWYDEGEERNRGNFPPRFSGRQFPNYSSELNVNALELEDSALYLCASGQGNTEAFFGQGTRLTVV.

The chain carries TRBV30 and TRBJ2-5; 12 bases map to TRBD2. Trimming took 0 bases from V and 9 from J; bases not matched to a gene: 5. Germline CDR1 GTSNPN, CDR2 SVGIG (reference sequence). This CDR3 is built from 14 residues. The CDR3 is CAWSVGLAGGAQYF. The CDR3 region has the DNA TGTGCCTGGAGTGTAGGGCTAGCGGGGGGGGCCCAGTACTTC.

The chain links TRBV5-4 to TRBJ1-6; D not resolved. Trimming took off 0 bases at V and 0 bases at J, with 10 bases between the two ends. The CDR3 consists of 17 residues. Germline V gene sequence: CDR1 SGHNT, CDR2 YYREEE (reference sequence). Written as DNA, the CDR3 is TGTGCCAGCAGCTTGGCGGGGAAAAGCTCCTATAATTCACCCCTCCACTTT. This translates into CASSLAGKSSYNSPLHF.

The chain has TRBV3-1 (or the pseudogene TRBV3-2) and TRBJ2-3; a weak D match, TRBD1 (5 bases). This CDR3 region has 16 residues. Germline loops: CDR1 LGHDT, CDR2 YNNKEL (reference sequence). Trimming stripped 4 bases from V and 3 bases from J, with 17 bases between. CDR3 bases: TGTGCCAGCAGCCGGACCTCAGGGTTTTGGACAGATACGCAGTATTTT. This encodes CASSRTSGFWTDTQYF.

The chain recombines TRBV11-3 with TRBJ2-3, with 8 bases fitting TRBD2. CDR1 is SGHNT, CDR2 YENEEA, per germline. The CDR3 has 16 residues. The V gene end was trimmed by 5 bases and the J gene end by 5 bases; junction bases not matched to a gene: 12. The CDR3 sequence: CASSPGRRGAKDTQYF. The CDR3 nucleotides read TGTGCCAGCAGCCCCGGGCGGCGGGGGGCCAAAGATACGCAGTATTTT.

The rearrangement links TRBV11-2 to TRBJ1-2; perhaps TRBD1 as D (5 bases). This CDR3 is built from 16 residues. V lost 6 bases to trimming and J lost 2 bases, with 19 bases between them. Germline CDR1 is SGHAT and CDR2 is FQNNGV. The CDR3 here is CASSQPGGTLNYGYTF. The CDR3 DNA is TGTGCCAGCAGTCAACCGGGGGGAACCCTCAACTATGGCTACACCTTC.

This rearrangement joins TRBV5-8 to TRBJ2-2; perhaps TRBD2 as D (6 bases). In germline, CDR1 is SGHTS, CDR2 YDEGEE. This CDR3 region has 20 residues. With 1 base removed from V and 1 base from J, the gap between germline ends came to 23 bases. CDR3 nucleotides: TGTGCCAGCAGCTTGCTGGTCCTTAGCGGTCACTCGAGGAACACCGGGGAGCTGTTTTTT. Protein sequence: CASSLLVLSGHSRNTGELFF.

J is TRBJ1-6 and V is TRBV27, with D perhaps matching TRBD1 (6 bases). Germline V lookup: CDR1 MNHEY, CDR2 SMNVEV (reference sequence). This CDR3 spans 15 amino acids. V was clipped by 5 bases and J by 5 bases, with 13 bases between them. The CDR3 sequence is CASSPERGNNSPLHF. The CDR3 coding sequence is TGTGCCAGCAGTCCCGAGAGGGGGAATAATTCACCCCTCCACTTT.

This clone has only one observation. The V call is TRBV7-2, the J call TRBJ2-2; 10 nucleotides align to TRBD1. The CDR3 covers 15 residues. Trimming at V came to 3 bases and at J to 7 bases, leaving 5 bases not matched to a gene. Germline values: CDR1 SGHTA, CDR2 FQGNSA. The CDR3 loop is CASSFDRGRVGELFF. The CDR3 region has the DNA TGTGCCAGCAGCTTTGACAGGGGGCGGGTCGGGGAGCTGTTTTTT.

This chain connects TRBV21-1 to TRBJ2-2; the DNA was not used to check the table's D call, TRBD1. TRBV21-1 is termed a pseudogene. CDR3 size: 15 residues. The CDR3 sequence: CASSKGAGNTGELFF. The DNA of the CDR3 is TGTGCCAGCAGCAAAGGGGCAGGAAACACCGGGGAGCTGTTTTTT.

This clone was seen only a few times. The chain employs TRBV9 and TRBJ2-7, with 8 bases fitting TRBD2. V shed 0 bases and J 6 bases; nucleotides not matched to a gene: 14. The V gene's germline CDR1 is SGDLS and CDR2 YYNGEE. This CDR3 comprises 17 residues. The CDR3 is CASSVGGTSKGLGEQYF. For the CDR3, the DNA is TGTGCCAGCAGCGTAGGGGGGACTAGTAAAGGACTCGGCGAGCAGTACTTC.

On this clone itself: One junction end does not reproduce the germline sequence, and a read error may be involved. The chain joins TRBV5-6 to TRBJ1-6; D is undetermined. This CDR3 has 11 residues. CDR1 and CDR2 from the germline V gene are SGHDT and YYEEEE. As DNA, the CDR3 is TGTGCCAGCAGCTTGGGACGGGATTTGGACTTT. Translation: CASSLGRDLDF.

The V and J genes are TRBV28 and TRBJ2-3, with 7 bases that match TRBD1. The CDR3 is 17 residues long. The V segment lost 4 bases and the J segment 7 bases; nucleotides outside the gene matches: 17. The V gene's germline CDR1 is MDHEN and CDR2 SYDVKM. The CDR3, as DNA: TGTGCCAGCAGTTCCGTCAGGAAGGGGGCGCTTAGGAATACGCAGTATTTT. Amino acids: CASSSVRKGALRNTQYF.

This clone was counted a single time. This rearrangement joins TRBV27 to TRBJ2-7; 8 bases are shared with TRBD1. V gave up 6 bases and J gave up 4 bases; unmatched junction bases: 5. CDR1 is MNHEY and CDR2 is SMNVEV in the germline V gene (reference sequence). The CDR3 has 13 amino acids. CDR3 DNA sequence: TGTGCCAGCAGCCCCAGGGGGCGGTACGAGCAGTACTTC. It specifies CASSPRGRYEQYF.

CDR3 nucleotides: TGTGCCATCTCACCGGTAAACTATGGCTACACCTTC. Translating gives CAISPVNYGYTF. The chain carries TRBV10-3 and TRBJ1-2; unclear D gene. The V end lost 8 bases, the J end lost 2 bases, and 9 bases lay between the germline ends. CDR1 ENHRY and CDR2 SYGVKD come from the germline V gene. The CDR3 consists of 12 residues.

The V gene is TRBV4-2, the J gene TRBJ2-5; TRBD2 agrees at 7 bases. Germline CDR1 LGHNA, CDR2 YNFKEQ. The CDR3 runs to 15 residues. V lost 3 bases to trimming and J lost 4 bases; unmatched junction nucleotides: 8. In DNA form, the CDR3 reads TGTGCCAGCAGCCAGTGGGGTCGCGGGAGAGAGACCCAGTACTTC. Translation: CASSQWGRGRETQYF.

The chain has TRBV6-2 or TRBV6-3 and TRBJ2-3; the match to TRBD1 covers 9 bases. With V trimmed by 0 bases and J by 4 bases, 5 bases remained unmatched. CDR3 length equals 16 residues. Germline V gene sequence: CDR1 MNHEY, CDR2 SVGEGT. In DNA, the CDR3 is TGTGCCAGCAGTTACTCGACGGGACAGGGAGCAGATACGCAGTATTTT. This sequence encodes CASSYSTGQGADTQYF.

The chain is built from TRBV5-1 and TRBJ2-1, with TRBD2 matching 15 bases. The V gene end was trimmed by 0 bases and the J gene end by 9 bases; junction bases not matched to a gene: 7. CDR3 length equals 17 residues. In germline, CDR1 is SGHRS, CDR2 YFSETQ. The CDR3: CASSLGTSGGARSEQFF. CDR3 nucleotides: TGCGCCAGCAGCTTGGGGACTAGCGGGGGGGCCCGTAGTGAGCAGTTCTTC.

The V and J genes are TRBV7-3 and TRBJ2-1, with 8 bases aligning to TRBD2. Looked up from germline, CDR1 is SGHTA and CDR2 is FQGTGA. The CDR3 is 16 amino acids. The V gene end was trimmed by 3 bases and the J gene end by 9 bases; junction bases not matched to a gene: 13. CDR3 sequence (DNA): TGTGCCAGCAGCTTTACCGGGACTAGGGTATTCAGTGAGCAGTTCTTC. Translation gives CASSFTGTRVFSEQFF.

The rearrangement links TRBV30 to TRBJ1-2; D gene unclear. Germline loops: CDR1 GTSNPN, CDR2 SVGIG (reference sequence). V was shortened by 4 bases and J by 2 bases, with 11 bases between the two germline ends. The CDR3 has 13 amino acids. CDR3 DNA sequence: TGTGCCTGGAATGTCGAGGCAAACTATGGCTACACCTTC. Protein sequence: CAWNVEANYGYTF.

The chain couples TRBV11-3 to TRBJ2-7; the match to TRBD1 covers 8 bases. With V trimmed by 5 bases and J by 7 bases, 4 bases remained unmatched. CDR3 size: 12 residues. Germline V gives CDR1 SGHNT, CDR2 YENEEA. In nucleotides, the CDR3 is TGTGCCAGCAGCCTCAGGGGGCAAGAGCAGTACTTC. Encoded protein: CASSLRGQEQYF.

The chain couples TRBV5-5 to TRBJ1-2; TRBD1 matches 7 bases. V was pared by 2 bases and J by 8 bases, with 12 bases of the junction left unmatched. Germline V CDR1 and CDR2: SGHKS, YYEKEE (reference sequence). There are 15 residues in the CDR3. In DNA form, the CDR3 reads TGTGCCAGCAGCTTTGAGGGGGCCAAGACAGGAGGCTACACCTTC. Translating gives CASSFEGAKTGGYTF.

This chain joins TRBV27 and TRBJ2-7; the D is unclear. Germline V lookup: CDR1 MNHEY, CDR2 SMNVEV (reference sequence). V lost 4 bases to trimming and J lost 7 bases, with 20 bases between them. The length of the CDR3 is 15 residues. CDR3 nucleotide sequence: TGTGCCAGCAGTTACTCCGTCCGAGGTGACGATGAGCAGTACTTC. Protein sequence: CASSYSVRGDDEQYF.